The 19 T cell receptor beta chains given below trace back to one sample, sequenced in a study of Graves' ophthalmopathy and Graves' hyperthyroidism. Amplified material comprised TCR beta CDR3 regions derived from RNA transcripts. The library came from an HTBI-primed first-round RT-PCR and a second-round multiplex PCR. One entry per CDR3 protein results from TCRdb running MiXCR on the multiplex PCR reads. In the table there are 450,000 to 600,000 distinct CDR3 sequences, roughly 39% of which are singletons. The sample taken for sequencing was peripheral blood or thyroid tissue (not recorded which). Receptor source: an adult man with Graves' hyperthyroidism.

This clonotype has a single count. The chain recombines TRBV24-1 with TRBJ2-6; 8 bases are shared with TRBD1. This CDR3 is built from 16 residues. Germline V gene data show CDR1 as KGHDR and CDR2 as SFDVKD. Germline trimming cut 5 bases from V and 2 bases from J; bases unmatched to any gene: 4. For the CDR3, the DNA is TGTGCCACCAGTGGTGGGACAGGCACTGGGGCCAACGTCCTGACTTTC. This translates into CATSGGTGTGANVLTF.

This clonotype was found many times. This chain uses TRBV7-6 with TRBJ1-3, with D perhaps TRBD1 (5 bases). Germline CDR1 is SGHVS and CDR2 is FNYEAQ. Between the trimmed V and J ends, which lost 2 bases and 2 bases, there was a span of 13 bases. CDR3 length: 16 residues. The CDR3 DNA reads as TGTGCCAGCAGCTTAAGGGGCGGGGGAGCTGGAAACACCATATATTTT. Translated: CASSLRGGGAGNTIYF. Full variable domain (outside the CDR3, taken from reference TRBV7-6 and TRBJ1-3): GAGVSQSPRYKVTKRGQDVALRCDPISGHVSLYWYRQALGQGPEFLTYFNYEAQQDKSGLPNDRFSAERPEGSISTLTIQRTEQRDSAMYRCASSLRGGGAGNTIYFGEGSWLTVV.

The chain recombines TRBV7-9 with TRBJ1-1, with D possibly matching TRBD1 (6 bases). The CDR3 length is 21 residues. Germline-derived CDR1 and CDR2 are SEHNR and FQNEAQ (reference sequence). Trimming shortened V by 5 bases and J by 0 bases, and 31 bases separated the two germline ends. The CDR3, as DNA: TGTGCCAGCAGCGGGGGACAATCCCCACAATCGGTTTCATTTATGAACACTGAAGCTTTCTTT. This sequence encodes CASSGGQSPQSVSFMNTEAFF.

The chain links TRBV10-2 to TRBJ2-1; 8 nucleotides align to TRBD2. J was trimmed by 8 bases and V by 6 bases; bases with no gene match: 12. The CDR3 consists of 15 residues. The germline gives CDR1 WSHSY, CDR2 SAAADI. CDR3 bases: TGCGCCAGCAGCTTGGCGGGGGGCGGTTTCGATGAGCAGTTCTTC. Translated: CASSLAGGGFDEQFF.

The sample holds many counts of this clonotype. This chain connects TRBV14 to TRBJ2-5; 8 bases align to TRBD1. Per the germline V gene, CDR1 is SGHDN and CDR2 is FVKESK. The CDR3 consists of 14 residues. Germline trimming cut 4 bases from V and 0 bases from J; bases unmatched to any gene: 1. CDR3 protein: CASSRTGYQETQYF. The DNA for the CDR3 is TGTGCCAGCAGCCGGACAGGGTACCAAGAGACCCAGTACTTC.

There are many counts of this clonotype. The chain couples TRBV7-8 to TRBJ1-5, with D perhaps matching TRBD1 (6 bases). The V end was cut by 5 bases, the J end by 7 bases, with 12 bases between. The CDR3 runs to 13 residues. The germline V gene has CDR1 SGHVS and CDR2 FQNEAQ. CDR3 sequence (DNA): TGTGCCAGCAGCCGGGACATTGGGCAGCCCCAGCATTTT. It encodes CASSRDIGQPQHF.

Only a few counts were recorded for this clonotype. This chain connects TRBV5-6 to TRBJ1-1; TRBD1 is a possible D gene (5 bases). Germline V CDR1 and CDR2: SGHDT, YYEEEE. The ends were cut back, 3 bases at V and 5 bases at J, with 14 bases in the middle. CDR3 length: 14 amino acids. The CDR3 here is CASSSGGSLTEAFF. For the CDR3, the DNA is TGTGCCAGCAGCTCCGGGGGTAGTTTGACTGAAGCTTTCTTT. Combining the CDR3 with reference TRBV5-6 and TRBJ1-1 gives the whole variable domain DAGVTQSPTHLIKTRGQQVTLRCSPKSGHDTVSWYQQALGQGPQFIFQYYEEEERQRGNFPDRFSGHQFPNYSSELNVNALLLGDSALYLCASSSGGSLTEAFFGQGTRLTVV.

The sample holds many counts of this clonotype. V gene TRBV19 combines with J gene TRBJ2-5; perhaps TRBD1 as D (5 bases). In germline, CDR1 is LNHDA, CDR2 SQIVND (reference sequence). Trimming removed 2 bases from V and 1 base from J, with 8 bases in between. This CDR3 spans 14 amino acids. The CDR3 DNA sequence: TGTGCCAGTAGTATACAGGGTACCCAAGAGACCCAGTACTTC. Translating it yields CASSIQGTQETQYF.

This chain links TRBV9 with TRBJ1-2; 7 nucleotides align to TRBD1. CDR3 length equals 13 residues. Trimming at V came to 4 bases and at J to 8 bases, leaving 8 bases not matched to a gene. Germline V gene lookup returns CDR1 SGDLS and CDR2 YYNGEE. The CDR3 DNA reads TGTGCCAGCAGCCTCCGGGACAGCGGGGGCTACACCTTC. Its protein product is CASSLRDSGGYTF.

The J gene is TRBJ2-6, the V gene TRBV6-1, with D uncertain. The CDR3 covers 15 residues. Per germline, CDR1 MNHNS and CDR2 SASEGT. V gave up 1 base and J gave up 4 bases, with 8 bases separating them. DNA of the CDR3: TGTGCCAGCAGTGAAGAGGGTTTCGGGGCCAACGTCCTGACTTTC. This codes for CASSEEGFGANVLTF.

This clonotype showed up many times. The chain has TRBV20-1 and TRBJ2-6; 7 bases are a match to TRBD2. The CDR3 length is 18 residues. Losses at the gene ends were 0 bases for V and 0 bases for J; bases not matched to a gene: 8. Germline values: CDR1 DFQATT, CDR2 SNEGSKA (reference sequence). This CDR3 is CSAREFGGGSSGANVLTF. The CDR3 DNA reads TGCAGTGCTAGAGAGTTTGGTGGCGGGAGCTCTGGGGCCAACGTCCTGACTTTC.

This clonotype was recorded many times. The chain recombines TRBV11-2 with TRBJ1-2, with D hard to call. V lost 4 bases to trimming and J lost 6 bases, with 9 bases between them. CDR1 and CDR2 from the germline V gene are SGHAT and FQNNGV. The CDR3 totals 12 residues. The CDR3 nucleotides are TGTGCCAGCAGCTCACACCCCAATGGCTACACCTTC. Translated, it gives CASSSHPNGYTF.

The rearrangement joins TRBV12-3 or TRBV12-4 to TRBJ1-4; D unresolved. The V and J ends lost 6 bases and 7 bases respectively, with 6 bases between them. CDR3 length: 11 amino acids. The CDR3 nucleotides read TGTGCCAGCAGGTCGGGTGAAAAACTGTTTTTT. The encoded protein is CASRSGEKLFF.

The chain is built from TRBV25-1 and TRBJ2-7; the D gene is possibly TRBD1 (5 bases). The germline V and J ends were trimmed by 6 bases and 5 bases, with 14 bases remaining between them. The length of the CDR3 is 13 residues. Germline V lookup: CDR1 MGHDK, CDR2 SYGVNS. The CDR3 reads CASSIGHNHEQYF. CDR3 in DNA: TGTGCCAGCAGCATCGGACACAACCACGAGCAGTACTTC.

Concerning this clonotype: A read error may produce the germline difference seen at one junction end. The chain has TRBV6-5 and TRBJ1-2; the D gene is possibly TRBD1 (6 bases). There are 12 residues in the CDR3. The germline V gene encodes CDR1 MNHEY and CDR2 SVGAGI. In nucleotides, the CDR3 is TGTGCCAGCAGTGAATCCTCCCCAGGGGCCTCCTTC. It is translated as CASSESSPGASF.

The chain joins TRBV19 to TRBJ2-2, with D possibly matching TRBD1 (7 bases). Germline CDR1 reads LNHDA; CDR2 reads SQIVND (reference sequence). The CDR3 has 14 amino acids. Trimming removed 5 bases from V and 6 bases from J, with 13 bases in between. The DNA of the CDR3 is TGTGCCAGTAGTTCCGGCGGGACAGCCGGGGAGCTGTTTTTT. Protein product: CASSSGGTAGELFF.

This clonotype was detected many times. The chain has TRBV10-3 and TRBJ1-1, with D unresolved. Trimming cost V 10 bases and J 1 base, with 19 bases left between them. This CDR3 region has 15 residues. The germline V gene has CDR1 ENHRY and CDR2 SYGVKD. The CDR3 reads CATRSSGSENTEAFF. CDR3 coding DNA: TGTGCCACGCGTTCCTCGGGTTCGGAGAACACTGAAGCTTTCTTT.

The chain couples TRBV5-1 to TRBJ1-5; D remains ambiguous. CDR3 length: 16 residues. V dropped 1 base and J dropped 7 bases, with 18 bases sitting between them. Germline assignment: CDR1 SGHRS and CDR2 YFSETQ. CDR3 amino acids: CASSLRGSDSEQPQHF. CDR3 bases: TGCGCCAGCAGCTTGCGTGGGTCCGATAGTGAGCAGCCCCAGCATTTT.

V usage is TRBV9 and J usage is TRBJ1-2, with TRBD1 matching over 12 bases. Trimming removed 3 bases from V and 7 bases from J; junction bases left unmatched: 4. Germline CDR1 SGDLS, CDR2 YYNGEE. CDR3 size: 14 residues. The DNA for the CDR3 is TGTGCCAGCAGCGGTGGGACAGGGGGCTTTGGCTACACCTTC. Translating gives CASSGGTGGFGYTF.